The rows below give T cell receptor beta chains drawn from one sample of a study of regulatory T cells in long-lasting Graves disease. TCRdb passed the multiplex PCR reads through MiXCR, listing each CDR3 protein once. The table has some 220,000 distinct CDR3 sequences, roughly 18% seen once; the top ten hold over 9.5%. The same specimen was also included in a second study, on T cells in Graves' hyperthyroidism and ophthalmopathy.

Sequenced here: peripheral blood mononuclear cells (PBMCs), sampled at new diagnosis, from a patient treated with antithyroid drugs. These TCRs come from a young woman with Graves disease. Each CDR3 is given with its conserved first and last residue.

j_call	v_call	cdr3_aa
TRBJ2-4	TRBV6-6	CASSYSRTGKNIQYF
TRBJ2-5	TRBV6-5	CASSWRGGETQYF
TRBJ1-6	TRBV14	CASSQDRTANSPLHF
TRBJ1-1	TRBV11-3	CASSFYPMTGMIGNTEAFF
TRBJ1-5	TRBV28	CASSLPQGNNQPQHF
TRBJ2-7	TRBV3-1	CASSGIPGSGSYEQYF
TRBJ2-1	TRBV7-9	CASSPRAQALTYNEQFF
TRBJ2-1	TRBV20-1	CSGDRTPYNEQFF
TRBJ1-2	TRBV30	CAWRGDRGGYTF
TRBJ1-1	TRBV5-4	CASSRALKAEAFF
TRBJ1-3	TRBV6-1	CASSTRTDAFGNTIYF
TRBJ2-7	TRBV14	CASSQDGGIYEQYF
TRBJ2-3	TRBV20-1	CSALLGTSGSTDTQYF
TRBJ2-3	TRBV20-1	CSAREMDIWASTDTQYF